Here is one T cell receptor beta chain with its context. The CDR3 runs to 18 residues. Germline V gives CDR1 WNHNN, CDR2 SYGVQD (reference sequence). V lost 0 bases and J lost 3, with 17 bases in between. This specimen belongs to a study of blood T cell repertoires in COVID-19. In the source study's methods: Using reference gene primer amplification, nucleated cell counts were estimated. Profiled with immunoSEQ multiplex PCR; TCRdb holds only in-frame clones, not every one. V and J calls and clone size are given by that table; D and trimming were obtained from the DNA. The data show about 62,000 clones, around 87% seen once.

The TCR sequence derives from a woman in her sixties with acute or convalescent COVID-19. J is TRBJ2-2 and V is TRBV10-1, with D maybe TRBD1 (6 bases). Sample: peripheral blood. CDR3 nucleotide sequence: TGCGCCAGCAGTGAGTCCAATTTCAGGGGATCGGACACCGGGGAGCTGTTTTTT. It codes for CASSESNFRGSDTGELFF.